Listed below are T cell receptor beta chains from one sample, sequenced in a study of cytomegalovirus exposure and HLA in healthy donors. The table came from immunoSEQ multiplex PCR; TCRdb's copy has only in-frame clones and leaves some out. The sample yields some 200,000 clones, more than 65% seen once. Sample: PBMCs. The source of these receptors is a girl under 18 in good health and CMV-seropositive. The CDR3 runs from the conserved cysteine through the conserved F or W. The order of the fields is J gene, clone size, V gene, D gene, CDR3 DNA, CDR3 protein. The D gene is left open where the match is weak. Size is stated for part of the rows, as once, few or many counts, or as a class when the clone is expanded.

TRBJ1-4	NA	TRBV7-6	TRBD1	TGTGCCAGCAGGGACAGGGGGCTGGATGAAAAACTGTTTTTT	CASRDRGLDEKLFF
TRBJ2-1	NA	TRBV15	TRBD2	TGTGCCACCAGCAGGCGACTCGGGACTAAAAATGAGCAGTTCTTC	CATSRRLGTKNEQFF
TRBJ2-1	NA	TRBV9	TRBD1	TGTGCCAGCAGCGTCCCGGGGCAGGGGGCGCGTGAGCAGTTCTTC	CASSVPGQGAREQFF
TRBJ2-1	NA	TRBV27	NA	TGTGCCAGCAGGACTTGGGGGGGGGCCAATGAGCAGTTCTTC	CASRTWGGANEQFF
TRBJ2-1	NA	TRBV9	NA	TGTGCCAGCGCGGTAGCGGCGTCCAGGGAGCAGTTCTTC	CASAVAASREQFF
TRBJ1-1	NA	TRBV29-1	NA	TGCAGCGCGACACTGAACACTGAAGCTTTCTTT	CSATLNTEAFF
TRBJ2-7	NA	TRBV27	TRBD1	TGTGCCAGCAGTTCGGGACTTGGACAGGGATTGTACTTC	CASSSGLGQGLYF
TRBJ1-6	NA	TRBV19	NA	TGTGCCAGTAGTATAGATGGCACAGCTAATAATTCACCCCTCCACTTT	CASSIDGTANNSPLHF
TRBJ2-4	NA	TRBV4-3	TRBD2	TGCGCCAGCAGCCAAGCCCCTTCTAGCGGGGGGCCCCAGTACATTCAGTACTTC	CASSQAPSSGGPQYIQYF
TRBJ2-6	NA	TRBV7-8	NA	TGTGCCAGCAGCTTAGAGGGGATTCAGCCTGGGGCTGGGGCCAACGTCCTGACTTTC	CASSLEGIQPGAGANVLTF
TRBJ2-7	NA	TRBV27	NA	TGTGCCAGCAGTTTAGGAGGGACGTGGTACGAGCAGTACTTC	CASSLGGTWYEQYF
TRBJ1-2	few	TRBV4-3	TRBD1	TGCGCCAGCAGCCGGGAAGACCGGGACAGGGGAGGCTACACCTTC	CASSREDRDRGGYTF
TRBJ1-2	NA	TRBV6-1	NA	TGTGCCAGCAGTGAGGGGAGGGCAGCCTATAACTATGGCTACACCTTC	CASSEGRAAYNYGYTF
TRBJ1-3	NA	TRBV15	NA	TGTGCCACCAGCAGAGATTTTATAGCTGGAAACACCATATATTTT	CATSRDFIAGNTIYF
TRBJ2-7	NA	TRBV13	NA	TGTGCCAGCAGCCCGCCTAGACAGAACGAGCAGTACTTC	CASSPPRQNEQYF
TRBJ1-5	NA	TRBV9	NA	TGTGCCAGCAGCGTAAACGGGAATCAGCCCCAGCATTTT	CASSVNGNQPQHF
TRBJ2-7	NA	TRBV4-1	TRBD1	TGCGCCAGCAGCCAAACGGGACAGGGGTCCTACGAGCAGTACTTC	CASSQTGQGSYEQYF
TRBJ1-2	NA	TRBV5-1	NA	TGCGCCAGCAGCTCCACGGCGGGTCACTATGGCTACACCTTC	CASSSTAGHYGYTF
TRBJ2-5	NA	TRBV9	TRBD2	TGTGCCAGCAGCGTAGGTGGGAGGGTAGCGGGGGATCAAGAGACCCAGTACTTC	CASSVGGRVAGDQETQYF
TRBJ1-2	NA	TRBV6-1	NA	TGTGCCAGCAGTCAGAGACCGGGGGATGGCTACACCTTC	CASSQRPGDGYTF
TRBJ2-7	NA	TRBV7-2	NA	TGTGCCAGCAGCTTGCCCGCCCCCTCAGGGCAATTGAGCGAGCAGTACTTC	CASSLPAPSGQLSEQYF
TRBJ2-2	NA	TRBV27	TRBD2	TGTGCCAGTCTAGCGGGGGGCCACACCGGGGAGCTGTTTTTT	CASLAGGHTGELFF
TRBJ1-3	NA	TRBV6-6	TRBD1	TGTGCCAGCAGTTGGACAGGGGGGAGCTCTGGAAACACCATATATTTT	CASSWTGGSSGNTIYF
TRBJ2-7	NA	TRBV2	NA	TGTGCCAGCAGTACGGGATCTTGGGAGCAGTACTTC	CASSTGSWEQYF
TRBJ2-5	NA	TRBV7-7	TRBD2	TGTGCCAGCAGCTCCACGACTAGCCTAGAGACCCAGTACTTC	CASSSTTSLETQYF
TRBJ2-7	few	TRBV27	NA	TGTGCCAGCAGTGTCGGTTCGGCTCCTAGTTACGAGCAGTACTTC	CASSVGSAPSYEQYF
TRBJ2-5	NA	TRBV4-1	NA	TGCGCCAGCAGCCAAGGGGAGTGGTACCAAGAGACCCAGTACTTC	CASSQGEWYQETQYF
TRBJ2-7	NA	TRBV5-6	NA	TGTGCCAGCAGCTTGGAAGACAGGCCCAACTACGAGCAGTACTTC	CASSLEDRPNYEQYF
TRBJ1-2	NA	TRBV11-2	TRBD1	TGTGCCAGCAGCTTATTGGCAGGGGGAACGACTAACTATGGCTACACCTTC	CASSLLAGGTTNYGYTF
TRBJ1-2	NA	TRBV27	TRBD1	TGTGCCAGCAGTTCGCCCGGGACAGCTAACTATGGCTACACCTTC	CASSSPGTANYGYTF
TRBJ1-2	few	TRBV5-4	NA	TGTGCCAGCAACCCTGGGGGGGCCTATGGCTACACCTTC	CASNPGGAYGYTF
TRBJ1-3	few	TRBV5-4	TRBD1	TGTGCCAGCAGCTCGGAGACAGGGGCGGGAAACACCATATATTTT	CASSSETGAGNTIYF
TRBJ2-5	NA	TRBV2	TRBD2	TGTGCCAGCTCTCTAGCGGGGGGACAAGAGACCCAGTACTTC	CASSLAGGQETQYF
TRBJ1-2	NA	TRBV6-5	NA	TGTGCCAGCAGACAACCACAAGGGGCTAACTATGGCTACACCTTC	CASRQPQGANYGYTF
TRBJ2-7	NA	TRBV12-5	TRBD1	TGTGCTAGTACTGAACGCGGGACAGGGGCCTACGAGCAGTACTTC	CASTERGTGAYEQYF
TRBJ1-6	NA	TRBV11-2	TRBD1	TGTGCCAGCAGTCACCGGGACAGGAGGCGCATGGCAGAAAATTCACCCCTCCACTTT	CASSHRDRRRMAENSPLHF
TRBJ1-3	once	TRBV7-2	TRBD1	TGTGCCAGCAGCTTAGAGGGGGCCTCTGGAAACACCATATATTTT	CASSLEGASGNTIYF
TRBJ2-1	NA	TRBV2	NA	TGTGCCAGCAGTGAATATCGCGGGAAATCCTACAATGAGCAGTTCTTC	CASSEYRGKSYNEQFF